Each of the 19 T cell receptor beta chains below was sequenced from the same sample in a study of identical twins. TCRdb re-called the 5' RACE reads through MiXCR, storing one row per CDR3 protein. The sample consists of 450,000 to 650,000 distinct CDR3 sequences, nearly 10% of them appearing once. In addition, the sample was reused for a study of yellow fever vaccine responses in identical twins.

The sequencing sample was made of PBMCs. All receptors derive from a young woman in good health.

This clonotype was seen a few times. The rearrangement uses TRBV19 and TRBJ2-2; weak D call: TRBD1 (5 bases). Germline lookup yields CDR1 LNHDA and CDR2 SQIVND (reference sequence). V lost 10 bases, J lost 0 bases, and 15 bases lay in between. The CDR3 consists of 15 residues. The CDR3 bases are TGTGCCACCCGACGGGCACAGGCGAACACCGGGGAGCTGTTTTTT. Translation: CATRRAQANTGELFF.

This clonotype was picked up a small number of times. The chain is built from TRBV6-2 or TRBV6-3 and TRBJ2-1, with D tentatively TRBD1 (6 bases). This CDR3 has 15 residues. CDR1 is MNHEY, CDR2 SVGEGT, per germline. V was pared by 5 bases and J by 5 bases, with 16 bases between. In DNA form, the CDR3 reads TGTGCCAGCAGTGGCGAATGGGACAAAGACAATGAGCAGTTCTTC. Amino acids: CASSGEWDKDNEQFF.

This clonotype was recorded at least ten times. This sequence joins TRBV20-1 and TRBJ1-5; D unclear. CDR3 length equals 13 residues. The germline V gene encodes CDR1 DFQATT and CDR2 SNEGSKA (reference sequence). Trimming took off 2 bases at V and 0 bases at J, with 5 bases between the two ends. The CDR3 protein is CSARRDSNQPQHF. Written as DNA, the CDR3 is TGCAGTGCTAGACGGGATAGCAATCAGCCCCAGCATTTT.

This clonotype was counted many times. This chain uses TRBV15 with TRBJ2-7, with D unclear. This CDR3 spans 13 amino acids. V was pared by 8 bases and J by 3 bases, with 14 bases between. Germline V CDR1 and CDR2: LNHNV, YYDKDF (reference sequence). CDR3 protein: CATSRLGYYEQYF. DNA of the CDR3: TGTGCCACCTCCCGGTTGGGGTACTACGAGCAGTACTTC.

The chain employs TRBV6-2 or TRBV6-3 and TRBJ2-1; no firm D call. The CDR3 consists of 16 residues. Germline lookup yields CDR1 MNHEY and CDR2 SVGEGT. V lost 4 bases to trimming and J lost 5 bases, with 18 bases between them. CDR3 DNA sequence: TGTGCCAGCAGTTCGACGGTAGCTCTGGGGAACAATGAGCAGTTCTTC. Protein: CASSSTVALGNNEQFF.

The CDR3 loop reads CSVPPPGAGTDTQYF. CDR3 in DNA: TGCAGCGTTCCTCCCCCCGGGGCTGGCACAGATACGCAGTATTTT. The chain links TRBV29-1 to TRBJ2-3; D is possibly TRBD1 or TRBD2 (5 bases each). Between the trimmed V and J ends, which lost 5 bases and 1 base, there was a span of 16 bases. Germline CDR1 reads SQVTM; CDR2 reads ANQGSEA. The CDR3 covers 15 residues.

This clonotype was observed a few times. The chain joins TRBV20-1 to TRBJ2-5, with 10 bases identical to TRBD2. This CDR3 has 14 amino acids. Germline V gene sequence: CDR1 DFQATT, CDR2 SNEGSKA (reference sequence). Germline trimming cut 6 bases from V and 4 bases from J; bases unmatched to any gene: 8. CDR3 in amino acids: CSADLAGAGETQYF. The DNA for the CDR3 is TGCAGTGCGGACCTAGCGGGGGCGGGAGAGACCCAGTACTTC.

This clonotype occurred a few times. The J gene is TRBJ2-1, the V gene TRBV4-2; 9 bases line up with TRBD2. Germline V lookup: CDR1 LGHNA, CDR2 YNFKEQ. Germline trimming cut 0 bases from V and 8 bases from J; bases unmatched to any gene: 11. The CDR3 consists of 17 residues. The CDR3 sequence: CASSQDLASGISHEQFF. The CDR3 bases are TGTGCCAGCAGCCAAGATCTTGCTAGCGGGATTTCCCATGAGCAGTTCTTC.

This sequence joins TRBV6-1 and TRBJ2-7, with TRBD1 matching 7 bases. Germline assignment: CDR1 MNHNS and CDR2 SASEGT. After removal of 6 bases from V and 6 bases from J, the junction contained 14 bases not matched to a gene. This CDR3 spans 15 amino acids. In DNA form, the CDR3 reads TGTGCCAGCAGCCGCCGGACAGGAGACTTACCCGAGCAGTACTTC. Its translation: CASSRRTGDLPEQYF.

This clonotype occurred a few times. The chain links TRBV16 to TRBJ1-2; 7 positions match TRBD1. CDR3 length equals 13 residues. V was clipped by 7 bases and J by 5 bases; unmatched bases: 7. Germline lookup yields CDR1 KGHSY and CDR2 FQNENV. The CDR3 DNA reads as TGTGCCAGCAACAAGGGGGCAGGGTATGGCTACACCTTC. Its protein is CASNKGAGYGYTF.

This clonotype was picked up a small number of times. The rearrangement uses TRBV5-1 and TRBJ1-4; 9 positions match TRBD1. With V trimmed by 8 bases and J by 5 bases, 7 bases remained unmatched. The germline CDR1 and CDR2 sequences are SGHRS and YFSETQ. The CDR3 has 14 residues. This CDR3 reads CASQPGQGNEKLFF. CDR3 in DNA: TGCGCCAGTCAACCGGGACAGGGAAATGAAAAACTGTTTTTT.

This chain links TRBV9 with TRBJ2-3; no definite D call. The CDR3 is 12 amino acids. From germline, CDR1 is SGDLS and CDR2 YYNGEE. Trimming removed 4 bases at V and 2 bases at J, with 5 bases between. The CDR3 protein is CASSHLTDTQYF. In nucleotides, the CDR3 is TGTGCCAGCAGCCATCTCACAGATACGCAGTATTTT.

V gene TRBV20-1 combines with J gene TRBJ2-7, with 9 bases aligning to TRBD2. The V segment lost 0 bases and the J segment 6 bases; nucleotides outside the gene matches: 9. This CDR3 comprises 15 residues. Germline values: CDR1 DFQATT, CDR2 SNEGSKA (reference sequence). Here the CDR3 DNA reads TGCAGTGCTAGAGATGTTGGCGGGGGGGCGTTCGAGCAGTACTTC. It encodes CSARDVGGGAFEQYF.

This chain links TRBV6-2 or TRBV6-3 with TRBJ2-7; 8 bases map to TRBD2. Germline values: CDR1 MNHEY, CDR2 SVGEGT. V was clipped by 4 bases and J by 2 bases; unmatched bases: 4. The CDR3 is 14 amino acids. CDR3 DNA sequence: TGTGCCAGCAGTTCCCCGCGGGAGGCCTACGAGCAGTACTTC. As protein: CASSSPREAYEQYF.

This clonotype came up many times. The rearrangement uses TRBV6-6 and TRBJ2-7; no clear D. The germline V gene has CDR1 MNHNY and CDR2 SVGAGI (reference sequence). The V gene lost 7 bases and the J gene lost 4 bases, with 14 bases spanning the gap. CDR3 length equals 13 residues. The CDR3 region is CASTRSGDYEQYF. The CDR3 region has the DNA TGTGCCAGCACCAGGAGTGGGGATTACGAGCAGTACTTC.

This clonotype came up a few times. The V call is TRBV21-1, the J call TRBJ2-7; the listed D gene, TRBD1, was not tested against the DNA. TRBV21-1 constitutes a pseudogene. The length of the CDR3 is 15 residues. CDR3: CASRKSGAAPTEQYF. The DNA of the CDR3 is TGTGCCAGCAGAAAATCAGGGGCTGCTCCTACTGAGCAGTACTTC.

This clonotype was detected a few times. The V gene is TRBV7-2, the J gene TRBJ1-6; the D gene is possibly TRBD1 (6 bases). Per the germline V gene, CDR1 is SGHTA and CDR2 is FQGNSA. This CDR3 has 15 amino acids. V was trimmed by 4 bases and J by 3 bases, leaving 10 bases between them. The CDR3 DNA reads TGTGCCAGCAGCTCGGACAGCCTCTATAATTCACCCCTCCACTTT. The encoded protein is CASSSDSLYNSPLHF.

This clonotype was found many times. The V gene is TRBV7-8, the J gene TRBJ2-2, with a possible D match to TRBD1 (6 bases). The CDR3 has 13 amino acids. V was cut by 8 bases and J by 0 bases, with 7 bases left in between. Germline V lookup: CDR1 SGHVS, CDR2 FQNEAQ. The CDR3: CASHRANTGELFF. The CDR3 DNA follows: TGTGCCAGCCACAGGGCGAACACCGGGGAGCTGTTTTTT.

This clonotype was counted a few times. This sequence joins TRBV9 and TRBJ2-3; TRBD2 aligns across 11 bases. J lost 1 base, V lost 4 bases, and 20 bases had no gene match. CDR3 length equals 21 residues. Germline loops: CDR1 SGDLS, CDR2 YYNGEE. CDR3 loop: CASSQELSGTSGTPRTDTQYF. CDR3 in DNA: TGTGCCAGCAGCCAGGAACTCTCCGGGACTAGCGGAACGCCCCGCACAGATACGCAGTATTTT.